These 6 T cell receptor beta chains share one sample of origin, sequenced in a study of blood T cell repertoires in COVID-19. Assay used: immunoSEQ multiplex PCR; TCRdb lists only in-frame clones, some missing. The repertoire holds roughly 260,000 clones, with about four fifths as singletons. The specimen sequenced was peripheral blood. These receptors were taken from a woman between 18 and 29 years old with acute or convalescent COVID-19.

V is TRBV28 and J is TRBJ1-1; tentatively, D is TRBD1 (6 bases). There are 15 residues in the CDR3. CDR1 MDHEN and CDR2 SYDVKM come from the germline V gene. V lost 5 bases to trimming and J lost 1 base, with 14 bases between them. The CDR3 bases are TGTGCCAGCAGTATCCAGGGGATGGCGAACACTGAAGCTTTCTTT. Residues: CASSIQGMANTEAFF.

CDR3 sequence: CASSPVGAGISTDTQYF. CDR3 coding DNA: TGCGCCAGCAGCCCGGTAGGGGCGGGGATAAGCACAGATACGCAGTATTTT. The gene calls are TRBV5-1 and TRBJ2-3; a weak D match, TRBD2 (6 bases). Germline-derived CDR1 and CDR2 are SGHRS and YFSETQ. The CDR3 is 17 amino acids. V was shortened by 4 bases and J by 0 bases, with 18 bases between the two germline ends. Drawing the rest from reference TRBV5-1 and TRBJ2-3, the complete variable domain is KAGVTQTPRYLIKTRGQQVTLSCSPISGHRSVSWYQQTPGQGLQFLFEYFSETQRNKGNFPGRFSGRQFSNSRSEMNVSTLELGDSALYLCASSPVGAGISTDTQYFGPGTRLTVL.

V gene TRBV6-4 combines with J gene TRBJ2-3; D is perhaps TRBD2 (6 bases). V was trimmed by 3 bases and J by 4 bases, leaving 8 bases between them. CDR3 size: 13 residues. Germline V gives CDR1 MRHNA, CDR2 SNTAGT. The DNA for the CDR3 is TGTGCCAGCAGTGAGGGGAGGTCAGATACGCAGTATTTT. Protein sequence: CASSEGRSDTQYF.

The chain couples TRBV6-4 to TRBJ2-2; possible D gene TRBD1, 5 bases. Trimming took 2 bases from V and 2 from J, leaving 9 bases between them. This CDR3 is built from 15 residues. Germline V lookup: CDR1 MRHNA, CDR2 SNTAGT. This chain's CDR3 is CASSDGQGNTGELFF. CDR3 sequence (DNA): TGTGCCAGCAGTGACGGCCAGGGTAACACCGGGGAGCTGTTTTTT.

The chain couples TRBV27 to TRBJ1-2; 7 bases are shared with TRBD1. The junction had 8 bases not matched to a gene; V was cut back by 2 bases and J by 2 bases. The CDR3 consists of 16 residues. CDR1 MNHEY and CDR2 SMNVEV come from the germline V gene (reference sequence). The CDR3 bases are TGTGCCAGCAGTTTAGCCCCGGGGACAGAAAACTATGGCTACACCTTC. It specifies CASSLAPGTENYGYTF.

The V and J genes are TRBV12-3 or TRBV12-4 and TRBJ1-2; 8 positions match TRBD1. V gave up 5 bases and J gave up 4 bases; unmatched junction bases: 3. The CDR3 length is 13 residues. The CDR3 DNA follows: TGTGCCAGCAGTACAGGGGGAGGCTATGGCTACACCTTC. It is translated as CASSTGGGYGYTF.